Presented here are 14 T cell receptor beta chains from one specimen sequenced in a study of blood T cell repertoires in COVID-19. Only in-frame clones appear in the TCRdb table, and some are missing; sequencing was by immunoSEQ multiplex PCR. The sample shows approximately 50,000 clones, roughly 90% of them seen only once. Sequenced input: peripheral blood. The receptors here all came from a human donor in a cohort sampled during active COVID-19.

The V and J genes are TRBV9 and TRBJ1-4; D remains ambiguous. This CDR3 is built from 15 residues. Per germline, CDR1 SGDLS and CDR2 YYNGEE. Deletions cut 6 bases from V and 1 base from J, with 13 bases between. The CDR3 here is CASKRGLGTNEKLFF. In DNA form, the CDR3 reads TGTGCCAGCAAGCGGGGTTTGGGAACTAATGAAAAACTGTTTTTT.

V is TRBV7-2 and J is TRBJ2-7; 9 nucleotides line up with TRBD2. The CDR3 contains 14 residues. With 5 bases clipped from V and 7 bases from J, the junction kept 9 bases outside the gene matches. Germline values: CDR1 SGHTA, CDR2 FQGNSA. CDR3 sequence (DNA): TGTGCCAGCAGCCAAGCGGGGGGTCCAATAGAGCAGTACTTC. Residues: CASSQAGGPIEQYF.

The chain is built from TRBV18 and TRBJ1-4; tentatively, D is TRBD1 (5 bases). Germline V CDR1 and CDR2: KGHSH, LQKENI. The CDR3 extends over 14 amino acids. V was cut by 5 bases and J by 7 bases, with 14 bases left in between. CDR3 protein: CASSYGRASEKLFF. For the CDR3, the DNA is TGTGCCAGCTCATACGGCAGGGCAAGTGAAAAACTGTTTTTT.

The CDR3 DNA is TGTGCCAGCAGTCACCGACAGGGCCAAGAGACCCAGTACTTC. Amino acids: CASSHRQGQETQYF. The rearrangement joins TRBV6-6 to TRBJ2-5; 7 nucleotides line up with TRBD1. The trim removed 5 bases at V and 1 base at J, leaving 4 bases unmatched. CDR3 length equals 14 residues. Per the germline V gene, CDR1 is MNHNY and CDR2 is SVGAGI (reference sequence).

The J gene is TRBJ2-3, the V gene TRBV11-2, with TRBD2 matching 7 bases. The ends lost 5 bases at V and 4 bases at J; junction bases unmatched: 15. Germline-derived CDR1 and CDR2 are SGHAT and FQNNGV. This CDR3 is built from 17 residues. Written as DNA, the CDR3 is TGTGCCAGCAGCCTCCGTCCGACTAGCATGGGGGCAGATACGCAGTATTTT. It yields the protein CASSLRPTSMGADTQYF.

The chain recombines TRBV7-2 with TRBJ1-5; TRBD1 agrees at 7 bases. Germline lookup yields CDR1 SGHTA and CDR2 FQGNSA. The CDR3 runs 15 residues. Trimming at V came to 1 base and at J to 5 bases, leaving 5 bases not matched to a gene. The CDR3 coding sequence is TGTGCCAGCAGCTTAGAGACAGGGTACTATCAGCCCCAGCATTTT. This encodes CASSLETGYYQPQHF.

The sample holds one count of this clone. The chain recombines TRBV5-1 with TRBJ2-1; 16 bases map to TRBD2. The CDR3 consists of 20 residues. V lost 0 bases and J lost 7; bases outside the gene matches: 13. In germline, CDR1 is SGHRS, CDR2 YFSETQ. The CDR3 protein is CASSLGPGTSGGAAVNEQFF. CDR3 nucleotides: TGCGCCAGCAGCTTGGGCCCCGGGACTAGCGGGGGGGCCGCCGTGAATGAGCAGTTCTTC.

The J gene is TRBJ2-1, the V gene TRBV4-3, with TRBD2 identical over 12 bases. With V trimmed by 4 bases and J by 15 bases, 16 bases remained unmatched. Germline V gene data show CDR1 as LGHNA and CDR2 as YSLEER. The CDR3 has 16 amino acids. In DNA form, the CDR3 reads TGCGCCAGCAGCCTAGAATTCGGGACTAGCGGGCGACAGGCGTTCTTC. Its translation: CASSLEFGTSGRQAFF.

The V gene is TRBV4-1, the J gene TRBJ1-2; TRBD1 might be the D (5 bases). Trimming took off 5 bases at V and 8 bases at J, with 12 bases between the two ends. The CDR3 has 12 residues. Germline CDR1 reads MGHRA; CDR2 reads YSYEKL. The CDR3 loop is CASSGRQYGYTF. The CDR3 DNA sequence: TGCGCCAGCAGCGGAAGACAGTACGGCTACACCTTC.

The gene calls are TRBV6-5 and TRBJ1-4; TRBD1 matches 9 bases. The CDR3 totals 14 residues. J gave up 8 bases and V 4 bases, and 5 bases lay outside the gene matches. Germline V lookup: CDR1 MNHEY, CDR2 SVGAGI. The CDR3 DNA is TGTGCCAGCAGTTCGGGACAGGGTTTCGAAAAACTGTTTTTT. Protein product: CASSSGQGFEKLFF.

The rearrangement uses TRBV6-4 and TRBJ2-5; D is possibly TRBD2 (5 bases). Germline CDR1 MRHNA, CDR2 SNTAGT. V lost 5 bases and J 4 bases, leaving 17 bases between the germline ends. The CDR3 is made up of 15 amino acids. This CDR3 reads CASSPLGLSGETQYF. DNA for the CDR3: TGTGCCAGCAGTCCACTAGGACTCTCTGGAGAGACCCAGTACTTC.

V usage is TRBV6-5 and J usage is TRBJ2-1; tentatively, D is TRBD2 (7 bases). This CDR3 spans 15 amino acids. The V gene lost 6 bases and the J gene lost 0 bases, with 12 bases spanning the gap. CDR1 and CDR2 (germline): MNHEY, SVGAGI. For the CDR3, the DNA is TGTGCCAGCAGGCCGGGGGGCCGCTCCTACAATGAGCAGTTCTTC. It is translated as CASRPGGRSYNEQFF.

The chain has TRBV7-8 and TRBJ1-6; D perhaps matches TRBD1 (6 bases). Germline loops: CDR1 SGHVS, CDR2 FQNEAQ. V lost 5 bases and J lost 7, with 18 bases in between. The CDR3 consists of 16 residues. CDR3 in DNA: TGTGCCAGCAGCCCAAGTGGTTGGCAGGGGAATTCACCCCTCCACTTT. Its protein product is CASSPSGWQGNSPLHF.

This chain links TRBV5-4 with TRBJ2-3; D call uncertain. Germline V gene sequence: CDR1 SGHNT, CDR2 YYREEE (reference sequence). The V end was cut by 1 base, the J end by 3 bases, with 9 bases between. The CDR3 length is 14 residues. The CDR3 sequence is CASSLLTDTDTQYF. CDR3 DNA: TGTGCCAGCAGCTTGCTTACAGATACAGATACGCAGTATTTT.